The sequence of this T cell receptor beta chain was determined in a study of cytomegalovirus exposure and HLA in healthy donors. Comments on this clone: Antigen unknown.

Use of 60 Vbeta and 13 Jbeta primers characterized the PCR. Libraries were prepared by immunoSEQ multiplex PCR; TCRdb keeps only in-frame clonotypes and omits some of them. The sample shows approximately 150,000 clones, roughly four fifths of them seen only once. The ends were cut back, 3 bases at V and 3 bases at J, with 12 bases in the middle. CDR1 is LNHDA, CDR2 SQIVND, per germline (reference sequence). The CDR3 is 14 residues long. Points from the study as a whole: Some TCR beta chains (roughly 160 of them) were listed as cytomegalovirus-associated. A prior analysis recorded that most TCR beta V segments were productive about 87% or about 30% of the time. There were some public TCRs occurring in many donors, but most TCR sequences were rare. Across HLA loci, a later analysis found differing TCR association rates, with DRB1 most and HLA-C fewest.

The rearrangement uses TRBV19 and TRBJ2-7, with TRBD2 as a possible D gene (6 bases). Sequencing was done on a sample of PBMCs. The clonotype originates from a man aged 45-65 years in good health and CMV-seropositive. CDR3 DNA: TGTGCCAGTAGTATCCTCGCGGGGAACTACGAGCAGTACTTC. Translating gives CASSILAGNYEQYF.